One T cell receptor beta chain is described in this entry. This CDR3 spans 15 amino acids. The ends lost 3 bases at V and 4 bases at J; junction bases unmatched: 6. CDR1 and CDR2 from the germline V gene are LGHNA and YSLEER. The data were taken from a study of CD8 T cells in Susac syndrome. Reverse transcription of about 0.5 to 1 ug RNA was carried out with random hexamers. Multiplex immunoSEQ PCR targeted 54 Vbeta and 13 Jbeta TCR beta segments. TCRdb ran MiXCR on the immunoSEQ multiplex PCR reads and lists one entry per CDR3 protein. The sample contains about 80,000 distinct CDR3 sequences, around 90% of which appear only once. The multiple sclerosis controls consisted of treatment-naive patients with relapsing-remitting disease, either stable or active. Negative isolation was used for CD8+ and CD4+ T cells, and FACS enrichment was applied to TEMRA cells.

Source material: CD8+ T cells from PBMCs. This receptor was taken from a human donor with multiple sclerosis. V usage is TRBV4-3 and J usage is TRBJ2-1; 7 bases fit TRBD2. CDR3 region: CASSQGTTSYNEQFF. The CDR3 DNA follows: TGCGCCAGCAGCCAGGGGACTACCTCGTACAATGAGCAGTTCTTC.